This entry describes one TCR beta chain. The CDR3 loop spans 14 amino acids. The V gene's germline CDR1 is LNHDA and CDR2 SQIVND (reference sequence). V lost 5 bases and J 0 bases, leaving 7 bases between the germline ends. The record originates from a study of blood T cell repertoires in COVID-19. Study summary: Specimens from acute and convalescent COVID-19 originated in the United States, Italy and Spain. Sources were T cells, B-cell-depleted T cells, or PBMCs; the material itself was cDNA or gDNA.

In the authors' methods: Scientists estimated how many nucleated cells there were by amplifying reference gene primers. TCRdb's table, derived via immunoSEQ multiplex PCR, lists solely in-frame clones and lacks some. Clone size and the V and J calls come from that table; the DNA yielded D and trimming. This repertoire shows about 160,000 clones, 85% found once; its top ten account for approximately 1%. The source of this sequence is a man aged 35-49 years with acute or convalescent COVID-19. Sequences were obtained from peripheral blood. V is TRBV19 and J is TRBJ2-2; unclear D gene. Here the CDR3 reads CASSGTANTGELFF. The CDR3 nucleotides are TGTGCCAGTAGTGGAACAGCGAACACCGGGGAGCTGTTTTTT.